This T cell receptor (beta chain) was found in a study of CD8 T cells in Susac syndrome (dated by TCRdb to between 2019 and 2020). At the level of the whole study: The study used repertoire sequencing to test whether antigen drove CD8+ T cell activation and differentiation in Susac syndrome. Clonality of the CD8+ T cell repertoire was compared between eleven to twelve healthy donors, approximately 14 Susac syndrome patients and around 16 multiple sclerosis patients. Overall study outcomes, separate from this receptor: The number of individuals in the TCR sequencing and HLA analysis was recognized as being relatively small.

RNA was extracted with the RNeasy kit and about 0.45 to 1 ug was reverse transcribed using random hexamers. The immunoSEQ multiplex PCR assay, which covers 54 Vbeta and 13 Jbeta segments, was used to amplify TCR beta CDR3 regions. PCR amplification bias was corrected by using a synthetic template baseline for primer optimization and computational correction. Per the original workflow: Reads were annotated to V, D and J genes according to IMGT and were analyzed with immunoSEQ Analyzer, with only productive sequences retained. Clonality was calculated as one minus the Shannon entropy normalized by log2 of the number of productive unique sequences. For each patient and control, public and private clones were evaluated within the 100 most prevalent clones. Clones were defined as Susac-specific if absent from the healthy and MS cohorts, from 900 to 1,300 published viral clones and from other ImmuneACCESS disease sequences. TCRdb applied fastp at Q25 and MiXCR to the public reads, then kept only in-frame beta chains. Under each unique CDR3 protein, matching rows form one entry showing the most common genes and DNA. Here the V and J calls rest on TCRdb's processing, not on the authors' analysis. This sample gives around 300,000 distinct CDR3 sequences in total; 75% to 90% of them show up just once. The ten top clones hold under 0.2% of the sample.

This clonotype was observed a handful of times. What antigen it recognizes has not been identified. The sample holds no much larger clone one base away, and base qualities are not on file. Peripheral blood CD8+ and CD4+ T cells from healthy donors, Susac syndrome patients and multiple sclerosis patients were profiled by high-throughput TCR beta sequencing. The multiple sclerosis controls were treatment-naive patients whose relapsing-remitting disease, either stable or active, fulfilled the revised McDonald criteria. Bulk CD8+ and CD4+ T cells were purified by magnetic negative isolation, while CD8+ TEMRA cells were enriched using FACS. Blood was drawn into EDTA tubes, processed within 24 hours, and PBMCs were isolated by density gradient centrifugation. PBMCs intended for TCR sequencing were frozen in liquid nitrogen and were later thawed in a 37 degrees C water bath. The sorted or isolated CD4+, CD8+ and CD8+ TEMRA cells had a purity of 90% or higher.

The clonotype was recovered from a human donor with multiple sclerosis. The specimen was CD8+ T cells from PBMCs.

This receptor has the CDR3 CASSSPGLGGQDTQYF. The nucleotides read TGTGCCAGCAGCTCGCCTGGCCTGGGGGGGCAGGATACGCAGTATTTT. The chain couples TRBV7-6 to TRBJ2-3; perhaps TRBD2 is the D gene, with 7 bases matching. The CDR3, from cysteine to phenylalanine, totals 16 residues. The read is trimmed to its CDR3 DNA, 48 bases read in frame from base 1. The germline V gene provides CDR1 SGHVS and CDR2 FNYEAQ. V loses 4 bases of germline sequence and J loses 6 bases, and the interval between the two ends is 20 bases.